This T cell receptor (beta chain) is drawn from a study of T cell clusters in autoimmune cytopenias (dated by TCRdb to the late 2010s). At the level of the whole study: TRB sequencing reached a median depth of approximately 50,000 reads per sample and yielded a median of roughly 2,500 distinct TRB clonotypes per sample. TRB and IGH repertoires from peripheral blood were sequenced in autoimmune cytopenia patients at active disease and during treatment follow-up, with healthy, CLL and autoimmune hepatitis controls included alongside. The study was designed to test whether a disease-specific immune repertoire signature usable as a blood-based biomarker is carried by autoimmune cytopenia patients. The research as a whole found: Compared with active autoimmune hepatitis patients, healthy donors had almost three times as many exclusive TRB clusters, a finding consistent with an autoimmunity-wide signature. Shifts in the TRB repertoire, including less even repertoires in secondary cytopenia and CLL, were mostly a reflection of lymphoma bias and not of autoimmunity. The T cell clusters were defined in silico only, and their functional role remained to be validated experimentally. The cluster-lack signature was not observed for secondary cytopenia versus CLL, as the signature was apparently masked by the dominant lymphoma-associated repertoire. GLIPH results suggested that primary autoimmune cytopenia patients were missing physiological T cell clusters, with approximately 47 clusters found only in healthy donors compared with about 16 found only in patients.

Multiplex PCR with a touch-down protocol amplified TRB rearrangements, with the TRB-A and TRB-B primer pools combined in a single tube. Illumina adapters and sample indices were attached to the amplicons through two consecutive PCR reactions using Phusion HS II polymerase. The amplicons were purified from gel with the NucleoSpin Gel and PCR Clean-up kit, after which the amplicons were quantified by Qubit and checked for quality on an Agilent 2100 Bioanalyzer. Sequencing of the libraries was done on an Illumina MiSeq with 600-cycle, single-indexed, paired-end runs. As for how the authors treated the data: MiXCR version 2.1.12 with the default MiXCR reference library was used to align and assemble TRB reads. Each unique CDR3 nucleotide sequence defined a clone, and only productive sequences with at least two reads were analysed. Repertoire diversity was assessed with alpha-parameterized diversity profiles (alpha 0 to 5), including the Shannon (alpha 1) and Simpson (alpha 2) indices, which were computed with an R script. Combinatorial TRB VJ usage was computed with the tcR package and compared between cohorts by principal component analysis with ade4. TCRbeta CDR3s were clustered with GLIPH on cohort pairs matched by age and read depth, and cluster frequencies were compared by Wilcoxon test. With the reads reprocessed by TCRdb, a single entry stands for each CDR3 protein sequence and no DNA is reported. The V and J calls here are based on TCRdb, not the publication. Per the sample table, the count is 6,000 to 9,500 distinct CDR3 sequences. The ten biggest clones cover 30% to 40% of the sample.

CDR1 and CDR2 (MNHNS, SASEGT) derive from the germline V gene. Including cysteine and phenylalanine, the CDR3 has 12 amino acids. No DNA has been recorded. With regard to this clonotype: Its antigen remains unidentified.

For each sample, TRB amplification used about 250 ng of peripheral blood genomic DNA, equal to some 37,000 genome equivalents. The data also belong to a second study, concerning T cell repertoires in aging, cancer and after chemotherapy. The second paper further reports: Donors were distributed across six age groups ranging from 30 or younger to 70 or older, with at least three individuals included per group. Paired pre- and post-chemotherapy samples in the hematological group came from chronic lymphocytic leukemia patients treated with fludarabine- or bendamustine-based regimens. The full dataset contained 8.5 million to 10 million TCR reads. Significantly lower blood TCR diversity and higher clonality were observed in untreated patients with hematological or solid cancers than in age-matched healthy donors. In healthy donors, the drop in TCR diversity with age came mainly from a loss of richness, whereas in cancer patients a loss of evenness also played a part. An increase in median generation probability over the chemotherapy interval was observed in both cancer cohorts, suggesting that the repertoire was reconstituted through rebound thymic output. According to the authors, the repertoire data do not permit conclusions about immunological memory after chemotherapy. Hematological cancer patients had infiltration of lymphoid organs, and this infiltration may itself impair thymic emigration or peripheral T cell expansion. To examine immunoaging and T cell reconstitution after chemotherapy, the study profiled TCR beta repertoires in peripheral blood from healthy donors and cancer patients. The cohort comprised about 210 cancer patients, 94 with hematological and 110 to 130 with solid cancers, plus 95 healthy donors as a reference group. MiXCR versions 2.12 and 3.0.5 were used to process the TRB sequences. The repertoire metrics were Shannon diversity, evenness, clonality (defined as one minus evenness), and alpha-parameterized diversity profiles covering alpha 0 to 5. The IGoR algorithm was used to calculate generation probabilities of clones in the paired pre- and post-chemotherapy samples.

Sequencing was done on a sample of peripheral blood. The sequence joins TRBV6-1 to TRBJ1-2. The TCR comes from a human donor with an autoimmune cytopenia or autoimmune hepatitis (not recorded which). The CDR3 protein is CASSAGGYGYTF.